The clone carrying this TCR beta chain was recorded a few times. The sample is drawn from a study of CD8 T cells in ankylosing spondylitis. This CDR3 has 15 residues. Germline assignment: CDR1 SGHRS and CDR2 YFSETQ. Trimming at V came to 0 bases and at J to 1 base, leaving 3 bases not matched to a gene. TCRdb reprocessed the 5' RACE reads with MiXCR, giving one entry per CDR3 protein. The sample consists of around 300,000 distinct CDR3 sequences, roughly 11% of them appearing once. The specimen sequenced was blood, either unsorted or a sorted T cell fraction (not recorded which). The chain is built from TRBV5-1 and TRBJ2-5; TRBD2 agrees at 7 bases. The receptor was derived from a female donor with ankylosing spondylitis or in good health (not recorded which). CDR3 in DNA: TGCGCCAGCAGCTTGGGGACTAGTTCCCAAGAGACCCAGTACTTC. This sequence encodes CASSLGTSSQETQYF.